The entry that follows covers one TCR beta chain sequence. This sample stems from a study of blood T cell repertoires in COVID-19. Clones were sequenced by immunoSEQ multiplex PCR, and TCRdb holds only the in-frame ones, with some missing. The sample holds over 150,000 clones, about 80% seen once. The CDR3 is made up of 14 amino acids. V lost 0 bases, J lost 7 bases, and 2 bases stayed unmatched. CDR1 and CDR2 (germline): LGHDT, YNNKEL (reference sequence). Recruits, aged roughly 18 to 90 years, lived in 20 to 30 US areas. The V call is TRBV3-1 (or the pseudogene TRBV3-2), the J call TRBJ2-2, with 7 bases that match TRBD2. The sequence came from a woman aged 60-70 years who had recovered from COVID-19. Specimen: PBMCs or T cells enriched from blood (not recorded which). CDR3 bases: TGTGCCAGCAGCCAAGACTGGACTAGCGGGGAGCTGTTTTTT. Encoded protein: CASSQDWTSGELFF.